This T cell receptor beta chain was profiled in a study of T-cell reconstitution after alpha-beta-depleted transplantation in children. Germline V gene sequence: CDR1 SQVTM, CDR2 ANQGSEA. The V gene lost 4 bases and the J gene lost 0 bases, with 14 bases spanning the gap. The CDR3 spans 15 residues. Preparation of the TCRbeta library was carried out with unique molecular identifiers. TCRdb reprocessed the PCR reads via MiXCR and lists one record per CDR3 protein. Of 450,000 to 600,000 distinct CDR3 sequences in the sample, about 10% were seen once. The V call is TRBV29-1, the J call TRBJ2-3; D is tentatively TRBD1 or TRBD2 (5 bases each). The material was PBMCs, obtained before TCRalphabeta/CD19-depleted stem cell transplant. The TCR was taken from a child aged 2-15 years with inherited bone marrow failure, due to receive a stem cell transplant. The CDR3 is CSVGGRPLSTDTQYF. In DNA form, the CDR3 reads TGCAGCGTTGGGGGGAGACCTCTTAGCACAGATACGCAGTATTTT.